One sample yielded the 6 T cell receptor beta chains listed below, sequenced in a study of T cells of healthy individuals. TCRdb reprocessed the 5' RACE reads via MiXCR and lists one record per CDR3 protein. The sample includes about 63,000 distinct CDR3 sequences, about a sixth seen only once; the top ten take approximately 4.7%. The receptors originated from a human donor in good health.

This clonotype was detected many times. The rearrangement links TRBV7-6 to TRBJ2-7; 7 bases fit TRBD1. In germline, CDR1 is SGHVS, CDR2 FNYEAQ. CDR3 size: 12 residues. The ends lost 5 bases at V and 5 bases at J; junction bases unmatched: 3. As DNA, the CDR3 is TGTGCCAGCAGCACGACAGGGAACGAGCAGTACTTC. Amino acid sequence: CASSTTGNEQYF.

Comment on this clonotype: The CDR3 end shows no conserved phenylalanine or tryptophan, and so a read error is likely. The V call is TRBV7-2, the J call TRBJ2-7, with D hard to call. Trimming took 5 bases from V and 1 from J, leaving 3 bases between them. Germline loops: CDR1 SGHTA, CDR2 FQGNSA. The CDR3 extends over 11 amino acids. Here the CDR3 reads CASSPSYEQYS. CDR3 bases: TGTGCCAGCAGCCCGTCCTACGAGCAGTACTCC.

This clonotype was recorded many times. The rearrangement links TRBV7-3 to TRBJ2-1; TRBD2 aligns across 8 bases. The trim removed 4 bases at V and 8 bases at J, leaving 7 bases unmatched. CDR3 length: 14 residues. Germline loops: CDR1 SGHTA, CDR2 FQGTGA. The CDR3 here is CASSSGLAGDEQFF. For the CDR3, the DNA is TGTGCCAGCAGCTCCGGACTAGCAGGGGATGAGCAGTTCTTC.

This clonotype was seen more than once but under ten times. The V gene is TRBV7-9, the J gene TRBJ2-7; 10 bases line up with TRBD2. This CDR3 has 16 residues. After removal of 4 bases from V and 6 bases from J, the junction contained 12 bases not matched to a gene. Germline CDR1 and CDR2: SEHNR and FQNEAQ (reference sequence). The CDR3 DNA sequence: TGTGCCAGCAGCTCAAAAAAGCGGGAGGGCCATGTCGAGCAGTACTTC. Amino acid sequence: CASSSKKREGHVEQYF.

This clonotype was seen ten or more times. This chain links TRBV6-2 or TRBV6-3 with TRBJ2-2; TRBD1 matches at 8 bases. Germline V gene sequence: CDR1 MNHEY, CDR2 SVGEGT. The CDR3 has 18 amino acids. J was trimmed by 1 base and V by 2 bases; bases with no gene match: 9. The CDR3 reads CASSYPVTGGKNTGELFF. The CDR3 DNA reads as TGTGCCAGCAGTTACCCTGTAACAGGGGGAAAGAACACCGGGGAGCTGTTTTTT.

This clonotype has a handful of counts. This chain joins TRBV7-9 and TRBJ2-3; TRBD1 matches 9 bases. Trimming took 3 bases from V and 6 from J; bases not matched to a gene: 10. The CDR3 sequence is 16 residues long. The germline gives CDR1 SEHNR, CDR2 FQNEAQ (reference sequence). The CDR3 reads CASSFSGQGPWDTQYF. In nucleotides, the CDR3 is TGTGCCAGCAGCTTTTCTGGACAGGGGCCGTGGGATACGCAGTATTTT. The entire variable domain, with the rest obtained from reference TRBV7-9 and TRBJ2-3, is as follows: DTGVSQNPRHKITKRGQNVTFRCDPISEHNRLYWYRQTLGQGPEFLTYFQNEAQLEKSRLLSDRFSAERPKGSFSTLEIQRTEQGDSAMYLCASSFSGQGPWDTQYFGPGTRLTVL.